The 18 T cell receptor beta chains presented below share a single source sample, sequenced in a study of CD8 T cells in Susac syndrome (dated by TCRdb to between 2018 and 2020). The library was prepared using the immunoSEQ multiplex PCR assay. RNA was extracted using the RNeasy kit, and roughly 0.45 to 1 ug of the RNA was reverse transcribed with random hexamers. The public reads were run again by TCRdb, first through fastp at Q25 and then through MiXCR, and only productive beta chains were kept. Every entry covers one CDR3 protein and lists the most common genes and DNA from its rows. For this sample the table gives some 400,000 distinct CDR3 sequences, of which approximately 89% were detected only once. The biggest ten clones account for approximately 0.12% of the sample. Sequenced sample: CD8+ T cells from PBMCs. The receptors derive from a human donor with multiple sclerosis.

The chain uses TRBV19 and TRBJ2-7; TRBD1 matches 9 bases. Germline CDR1 reads LNHDA; CDR2 reads SQIVND (reference sequence). With 5 bases clipped from V and 2 bases from J, the junction kept 7 bases outside the gene matches. This CDR3 contains 15 residues. CDR3 amino acids: CASSLSDRGAYEQYF. The CDR3 DNA is TGTGCCAGTAGTCTTTCGGACAGGGGTGCCTACGAGCAGTACTTC.

The count of this clonotype is one. V usage is TRBV19 and J usage is TRBJ2-7; 9 bases line up with TRBD2. V dropped 7 bases and J dropped 0; count of bases not matched to a gene: 4. Germline V gene sequence: CDR1 LNHDA, CDR2 SQIVND (reference sequence). The CDR3 extends over 14 amino acids. CDR3 nucleotide sequence: TGTGCCAGTACCCTGACTAGCGGCTCCTACGAGCAGTACTTC. As protein: CASTLTSGSYEQYF.

The chain joins TRBV29-1 to TRBJ2-3, with 7 bases aligning to TRBD1. The trim removed 8 bases at V and 7 bases at J, leaving 9 bases unmatched. This CDR3 has 12 amino acids. Germline V gives CDR1 SQVTM, CDR2 ANQGSEA. The CDR3 DNA is TGCAGCTGGGGAACAGGGGCATATACGCAGTATTTT. Translated, it gives CSWGTGAYTQYF.

The chain couples TRBV20-1 to TRBJ2-7; D ambiguous. V was shortened by 0 bases and J by 0 bases, with 6 bases between the two germline ends. Looked up from germline, CDR1 is DFQATT and CDR2 is SNEGSKA (reference sequence). The CDR3 runs to 13 residues. The CDR3 DNA is TGCAGTGCTAGAGATTGGTCCTCCTACGAGCAGTACTTC. Translating it yields CSARDWSSYEQYF.

The chain employs TRBV28 and TRBJ2-1; D is perhaps TRBD1 (6 bases). Germline CDR1 reads MDHEN; CDR2 reads SYDVKM. The CDR3 loop spans 16 amino acids. Trimming removed 4 bases from V and 3 bases from J, with 16 bases in between. The CDR3 bases are TGTGCCAGCAGTTCGACGGGGACAAGTCTCTACAATGAGCAGTTCTTC. It yields the protein CASSSTGTSLYNEQFF.

The chain employs TRBV6-1 and TRBJ1-3; D is unresolved. Germline assignment: CDR1 MNHNS and CDR2 SASEGT. The CDR3 sequence is 15 residues long. V shed 4 bases and J shed 0 bases, with 10 bases lying between them. The CDR3 coding sequence is TGTGCCAGCAGTGTATGGTGGTCCTCTGGAAACACCATATATTTT. Translated: CASSVWWSSGNTIYF.

The chain joins TRBV6-2 or TRBV6-3 to TRBJ1-5, with D possibly matching TRBD1 (5 bases). The CDR3 contains 17 residues. The V end lost 6 bases, the J end lost 0 bases, and 18 bases lay between the germline ends. From germline, CDR1 is MNHEY and CDR2 SVGEGT. As DNA, the CDR3 is TGTGCCAGCAGGACAGACCCAATTTTCCATAGCAATCAGCCCCAGCATTTT. Amino acids: CASRTDPIFHSNQPQHF.

This chain joins TRBV27 and TRBJ1-1; D gene uncertain. CDR3 length: 13 amino acids. The V and J ends lost 4 bases and 2 bases respectively, with 8 bases between them. Germline values: CDR1 MNHEY, CDR2 SMNVEV (reference sequence). Written as DNA, the CDR3 is TGTGCCAGCAGTTCTGACACCAACACTGAAGCTTTCTTT. This gives the protein CASSSDTNTEAFF.

The V call is TRBV28, the J call TRBJ1-5; the D gene is possibly TRBD1 (5 bases). V lost 2 bases and J lost 6, with 17 bases in between. There are 16 residues in the CDR3. Germline values: CDR1 MDHEN, CDR2 SYDVKM. As DNA, the CDR3 is TGTGCCAGCAGTTTAAATACCCAGGGATTCGGTCAGCCCCAGCATTTT. This translates into CASSLNTQGFGQPQHF. Complete variable domain (other parts from reference TRBV28 and TRBJ1-5): DVKVTQSSRYLVKRTGEKVFLECVQDMDHENMFWYRQDPGLGLRLIYFSYDVKMKEKGDIPEGYSVSREKKERFSLILESASTNQTSMYLCASSLNTQGFGQPQHFGDGTRLSIL.

The chain recombines TRBV5-5 with TRBJ2-7; unclear D gene. V lost 4 bases and J 2 bases, leaving 13 bases between the germline ends. This CDR3 has 14 amino acids. Germline V lookup: CDR1 SGHKS, CDR2 YYEKEE (reference sequence). The DNA of the CDR3 is TGTGCCAGCAGCCCGGAAGGGATGGCCTACGAGCAGTACTTC. This encodes CASSPEGMAYEQYF.

This rearrangement joins TRBV7-8 to TRBJ2-7; D may be TRBD1 (5 bases). The CDR3 covers 14 residues. Germline assignment: CDR1 SGHVS and CDR2 FQNEAQ. Trimming shortened V by 1 base and J by 2 bases, and 9 bases separated the two germline ends. The CDR3 nucleotides read TGTGCCAGCAGCTTAGTCGGCAGGGCCTACGAGCAGTACTTC. It encodes CASSLVGRAYEQYF.

This chain joins TRBV7-9 and TRBJ2-5, with 9 bases identical to TRBD2. With 2 bases clipped from V and 5 bases from J, the junction kept 15 bases outside the gene matches. The CDR3 spans 18 residues. The germline CDR1 and CDR2 sequences are SEHNR and FQNEAQ (reference sequence). CDR3 nucleotide sequence: TGTGCCAGCAGCTTACCCATCGGGACTAGCTATGAGTGGGAGACCCAGTACTTC. It is translated as CASSLPIGTSYEWETQYF.

This CDR3 reads CASSPLVGAGDSPLHF. In DNA, the CDR3 is TGTGCCAGCAGTCCCCTTGTGGGGGCTGGGGATTCACCCCTCCACTTT. The gene calls are TRBV27 and TRBJ1-6, with D perhaps matching TRBD1 (6 bases). The ends were cut back, 5 bases at V and 8 bases at J, with 19 bases in the middle. From germline, CDR1 is MNHEY and CDR2 SMNVEV (reference sequence). This CDR3 has 16 amino acids.

The chain carries TRBV6-5 and TRBJ2-7; no definite D call. The CDR3 covers 15 residues. In germline, CDR1 is MNHEY, CDR2 SVGAGI. V was clipped by 6 bases and J by 2 bases, with 17 bases between them. CDR3 sequence: CASSPSQGLPYEQYF. CDR3 sequence (DNA): TGTGCCAGCAGCCCTTCGCAAGGCCTCCCCTACGAGCAGTACTTC.

This chain joins TRBV30 and TRBJ1-1; D is unresolved. Germline loops: CDR1 GTSNPN, CDR2 SVGIG (reference sequence). Trimming took off 0 bases at V and 1 base at J, with 15 bases between the two ends. The CDR3 has 16 amino acids. The CDR3 nucleotides are TGTGCCTGGAGTGTAAAGGTGCCGTTAGCGAACACTGAAGCTTTCTTT. Protein: CAWSVKVPLANTEAFF. The whole variable domain, remainder taken from reference TRBV30 and TRBJ1-1, is SQTIHQWPATLVQPVGSPLSLECTVEGTSNPNLYWYRQAAGRGLQLLFYSVGIGQISSEVPQNLSASRPQDRQFILSSKKLLLSDSGFYLCAWSVKVPLANTEAFFGQGTRLTVV.

The V call is TRBV5-1, the J call TRBJ2-7; no clear D gene. The CDR3 consists of 17 residues. Germline V CDR1 and CDR2: SGHRS, YFSETQ. V dropped 4 bases and J dropped 3 bases, with 23 bases sitting between them. CDR3 region: CASSPLGGSELYYEQYF. Here the CDR3 DNA reads TGCGCCAGCAGCCCGCTCGGCGGAAGTGAATTATACTACGAGCAGTACTTC.

The rearrangement uses TRBV4-2 and TRBJ2-5, with TRBD2 as a possible D gene (6 bases). The germline V and J ends were trimmed by 0 bases and 2 bases, with 16 bases remaining between them. This CDR3 is 17 amino acids long. Germline CDR1 reads LGHNA; CDR2 reads YNFKEQ. CDR3 loop: CASSQDPAGSDQETQYF. CDR3 coding DNA: TGTGCCAGCAGCCAAGATCCTGCGGGGAGTGATCAAGAGACCCAGTACTTC.

The chain joins TRBV19 to TRBJ2-7; D is perhaps TRBD1 (5 bases). From germline, CDR1 is LNHDA and CDR2 SQIVND (reference sequence). V was shortened by 3 bases and J by 5 bases, with 14 bases between the two germline ends. The CDR3 contains 14 residues. The CDR3 spells CASSIQGSIHEQYF. The CDR3 DNA sequence: TGTGCCAGTAGTATCCAGGGTAGTATTCACGAGCAGTACTTC.